This TCR beta chain was sequenced in a study of shared clonotypes between healthy human individuals. The genomic DNA of each subset was split evenly across several immunoSEQ plates. The method was immunoSEQ multiplex PCR; TCRdb's version includes in-frame clones alone and lacks a portion of them. The table shows under 1 million clones, with more than 85% occurring only once. Naive CD8 isolation took CD45RO-negative cells positively selected for CCR7 and excluded terminally differentiated effector memory CD45RA+ cells. Healthy adults negative for HIV, lacking recent acute infections or vaccinations, served as donors. The CDR3 totals 17 residues. V lost 3 bases, J lost 0 bases, and 4 bases stayed unmatched. Germline V CDR1 and CDR2: MDHEN, SYDVKM. Concerning this clone itself: Its antigen is undetermined.

The study, taken as a whole, reports: The study found about 5% of naive CD4 clonotypes shared across four donors. Genetic and exposure-history diversity was limited by the few donors.

The chain recombines TRBV28 with TRBJ2-2, with TRBD2 matching over 10 bases. The clonotype originates from a man aged 25-45 years in good health. What was sequenced was naive CD8+ T cells sorted from blood. DNA of the CDR3: TGTGCCAGCAGTTTGGGGCTAGCGGGAGCGAACACCGGGGAGCTGTTTTTT. Translated: CASSLGLAGANTGELFF.